The 7 T cell receptor beta chains below come from one sample, sequenced in a study of identical twins. TCRdb processed the 5' RACE reads anew with MiXCR; each CDR3 protein has one entry. The profile shows 690,000 or so distinct CDR3 sequences, 8% to 9% of them singletons. The sample was also reused in another study, on yellow fever vaccine responses in identical twins.

Specimen: PBMCs. The receptors shown here come from a woman younger than 35 in good health.

The rearrangement links TRBV9 to TRBJ2-2, with 9 nucleotides matching TRBD1. The ends lost 4 bases at V and 6 bases at J; junction bases unmatched: 16. Germline V gene sequence: CDR1 SGDLS, CDR2 YYNGEE. The CDR3 totals 18 residues. CDR3 loop: CASSPRDRDRVRAGELFF. The CDR3 DNA sequence: TGTGCCAGCAGCCCTCGAGACCGGGACAGGGTTAGGGCCGGGGAGCTGTTTTTT. The whole variable domain, filled in from reference TRBV9 and TRBJ2-2, reads DSGVTQTPKHLITATGQRVTLRCSPRSGDLSVYWYQQSLDQGLQFLIQYYNGEERAKGNILERFSAQQFPDLHSELNLSSLELGDSALYFCASSPRDRDRVRAGELFFGEGSRLTVL.

This clonotype was seen only a few times. V usage is TRBV10-3 and J usage is TRBJ2-3; D may match TRBD1 or TRBD2 (6 bases each). The CDR3 is 15 residues long. V was shortened by 7 bases and J by 3 bases, with 17 bases between the two germline ends. Germline values: CDR1 ENHRY, CDR2 SYGVKD. Here the CDR3 DNA reads TGTGCCATCAACGGGGGCGCCGGGGGTACAGATACGCAGTATTTT. Its protein is CAINGGAGGTDTQYF.

V and J are TRBV20-1 and TRBJ1-2, with D maybe TRBD1 (6 bases). Germline V gene lookup returns CDR1 DFQATT and CDR2 SNEGSKA (reference sequence). Trimming removed 2 bases from V and 1 base from J, with 20 bases in between. This CDR3 spans 17 amino acids. The CDR3 DNA follows: TGCAGTGCTAGATTGCGTCAGAGTTTCAGGGGTAACTATGGCTACACCTTC. This sequence encodes CSARLRQSFRGNYGYTF.

This clonotype has ten or more counts. The V gene is TRBV12-3 or TRBV12-4, the J gene TRBJ2-3; TRBD1 aligns across 7 bases. This CDR3 has 15 residues. The trim removed 5 bases at V and 0 bases at J, leaving 5 bases unmatched. The DNA of the CDR3 is TGTGCCAGCAGTGCCTTGACAGGGAGCACAGATACGCAGTATTTT. Translated, it gives CASSALTGSTDTQYF.

The V gene is TRBV9, the J gene TRBJ2-3; TRBD2 matches at 12 bases. Trimming at V came to 3 bases and at J to 9 bases, leaving 8 bases not matched to a gene. Per the germline V gene, CDR1 is SGDLS and CDR2 is YYNGEE. This CDR3 is built from 15 residues. The CDR3 here is CASSGTSGGPITQYF. The CDR3 DNA reads as TGTGCCAGCAGCGGAACTAGCGGGGGGCCAATAACGCAGTATTTT.

The genes are TRBV11-2 and TRBJ2-5; D ambiguous. Trimming stripped 1 base from V and 7 bases from J, with 16 bases between. Germline lookup yields CDR1 SGHAT and CDR2 FQNNGV. The CDR3 is made up of 15 amino acids. The CDR3 here is CASSLVVDRTRTQYF. The CDR3 DNA follows: TGTGCCAGCAGCTTAGTAGTGGACCGAACGAGGACCCAGTACTTC.

The V call is TRBV5-6, the J call TRBJ2-7, with 7 bases matching TRBD1. CDR3 size: 14 residues. Germline V gene sequence: CDR1 SGHDT, CDR2 YYEEEE. The ends lost 1 base at V and 6 bases at J; junction bases unmatched: 7. In DNA, the CDR3 is TGTGCCAGCAGCTTGCCCCAAGGGGGCTCCGAGCAGTACTTC. Translating it yields CASSLPQGGSEQYF.